Listed below are T cell receptor beta chains from one sample, sequenced in a study of cytomegalovirus exposure and HLA in healthy donors. Sequencing used immunoSEQ multiplex PCR; TCRdb keeps in-frame clones, though not all of them. The profile shows 160,000 or so clones, more than 75% of them singletons. The sequenced sample was PBMCs. Receptors originate from a man younger than 35 in good health and CMV-seronegative. CDR3s include the opening cysteine and the closing phenylalanine or tryptophan. A D gene is named only where the DNA matches it firmly. Some rows mark clone size as missing; the rest say once, few, many or name a class of expanded clone.

j_call v_call d_call clone_size cdr3_length cdr3_nt cdr3_aa
TRBJ2-1 TRBV10-1 TRBD2 - 14 TGCGCCAGCATCTTCTCGCGGGAGAGTTGGTGGGGCTTCTTC CASIFSRESWWGFF
TRBJ2-2 TRBV27 TRBD2 - 15 TGTGCCAGCACCCAGTTGCGGGAGAGAATCGGGGAGCTGTTTTTT CASTQLRERIGELFF
TRBJ2-5 TRBV6-1 TRBD2 - 12 TGTGCCAGCAGGCGGGGGGCGGAGACCCAGTACTTC CASRRGAETQYF
TRBJ2-1 TRBV9 - - 15 TGTGCCAGCGAAGCGGTGCGGAGCTCCTACAATGAGCAGTTCTTC CASEAVRSSYNEQFF
TRBJ1-3 TRBV27 - - 15 TGTGCCAGCAGTTTATCTGGGGGGAGAGGAAACACCATATATTTT CASSLSGGRGNTIYF
TRBJ1-2 TRBV5-4 TRBD1 - 15 TGTGCCAGCAGCTCGGGACAGGGGTTATTGAATGGCTACACCTTC CASSSGQGLLNGYTF
TRBJ2-3 TRBV5-1 TRBD2 - 16 TGCGCCAGCAGCGCGGGGGTCCGGGGGGACACAGATACGCAGTATTTT CASSAGVRGDTDTQYF
TRBJ1-2 TRBV18 - - 16 TGTGCCAGCTCTACTTCCACAGTTACCGTTAACTATGGCTACACCTTC CASSTSTVTVNYGYTF
TRBJ1-5 TRBV27 - - 16 TGTGCCAGCAGTATCCTGGGGAGGGGTAGCAATCAGCCCCAGCATTTT CASSILGRGSNQPQHF
TRBJ1-2 TRBV18 TRBD1 - 16 TGTGCCAGCTCACCACTTCCGGGACAGAGGAACTATGGCTACACCTTC CASSPLPGQRNYGYTF
TRBJ2-1 TRBV27 - - 22 TGTGCCAGCAGTTTTATTGCATATGGGTCTGGCGGGGTGGGCAGCTCCTACAATGAGCAGTTCTTC CASSFIAYGSGGVGSSYNEQFF
TRBJ1-3 TRBV15 - - 15 TGTGCCACCAGCAGAGAATCGGGCTCTGGAAACACCATATATTTT CATSRESGSGNTIYF
TRBJ2-5 TRBV5-1 - - 14 TGCGCCAGCAGCTTGTCGCTGAAGGAGGAGACCCAGTACTTC CASSLSLKEETQYF
TRBJ1-2 TRBV19 TRBD1 - 16 TGTGCCAGTAGTATAGTATCCGGGACAGGGAATTATGGCTACACCTTC CASSIVSGTGNYGYTF
TRBJ1-6 TRBV5-6 - once 11 TGTGCCAGCACCTACGATTCACCCCTCCACTTT CASTYDSPLHF
TRBJ1-3 TRBV6-1 - - 15 TGTGCCAGCAGTAGGACAGATATCTCTGGAAACACCATATATTTT CASSRTDISGNTIYF
TRBJ2-7 TRBV7-6 - - 14 TGTGCCAGCAGCCCAACCGGGGGTTCCTACGAGCAGTACTTC CASSPTGGSYEQYF
TRBJ2-7 TRBV28 TRBD1 - 14 TGTGCCAGCAGTTTAGGAACAGGGGCTTACGAGCAGTACTTC CASSLGTGAYEQYF
TRBJ2-6 TRBV11-2 TRBD1 once 18 TGTGCCAGCAGCTCCCCAACCCTAACAGGGGCTGGGGCCAACGTCCTGACTTTC CASSSPTLTGAGANVLTF
TRBJ2-2 TRBV11-3 - - 14 TGTGCCAGCAGCTTAAGGCAGGGCACCGGGGAGCTGTTTTTT CASSLRQGTGELFF
TRBJ2-4 TRBV29-1 - - 15 TGCAGCGTTGAAGATCACCGGGGGGCCAAAAACATTCAGTACTTC CSVEDHRGAKNIQYF
TRBJ1-4 TRBV2 TRBD1 once 15 TGTGCCAGCAGTGCAACAGGGGGGAGTAATGAAAAACTGTTTTTT CASSATGGSNEKLFF
TRBJ2-7 TRBV18 TRBD2 - 14 TGTGCCAGCTCAGACGGCGGGAGGGACTACGAGCAGTACTTC CASSDGGRDYEQYF
TRBJ1-4 TRBV4-1 TRBD1 - 17 TGCGCCAGCAGCCCCGGACAGGGCGGGTTAACTAATGAAAAACTGTTTTTT CASSPGQGGLTNEKLFF
TRBJ2-2 TRBV7-2 TRBD2 - 15 TGTGCCAGCAGCGACATTAGCGGGAATACCGGGGAGCTGTTTTTT CASSDISGNTGELFF
TRBJ2-5 TRBV7-2 TRBD2 - 19 TGTGCCAGCAGCTTAGGGTGGCCTAGCGGGAGGGGAACCAAAGAGACCCAGTACTTC CASSLGWPSGRGTKETQYF
TRBJ1-6 TRBV19 TRBD1 - 21 TGTGCCAGTAGTTCTCAACAGGGGACTAGTTATAGGAGCTCCTATAATTCACCCCTCCACTTT CASSSQQGTSYRSSYNSPLHF
TRBJ1-6 TRBV28 - - 13 TGTGCCAGCAGTTCTACCGCCCATTCACCCCTCCACTTT CASSSTAHSPLHF
TRBJ2-5 TRBV5-1 TRBD1 - 13 TGCGCCAGCAGCAAAAGACAGGGTGAGACCCAGTACTTC CASSKRQGETQYF
TRBJ2-7 TRBV5-4 - once 15 TGTGCCAGCAGCTTGGCAGGGGCGCGGACCTACGAGCAGTACTTC CASSLAGARTYEQYF
TRBJ1-1 TRBV18 - - 14 TGTGCCAGCTCACCACTCGAGGAGTACACTGAAGCTTTCTTT CASSPLEEYTEAFF
TRBJ1-1 TRBV5-1 - - 12 TGCGCCAGTCGACAGGTGAACACTGAAGCTTTCTTT CASRQVNTEAFF
TRBJ1-5 TRBV19 - - 15 TGTGCCAGTAGAAAGGGGACACATAGCAATCAGCCCCAGCATTTT CASRKGTHSNQPQHF
TRBJ2-2 TRBV4-2 TRBD2 - 16 TGTGCCAGCAGCCAAGACTCGCGGGAGTACACCGGGGAGCTGTTTTTT CASSQDSREYTGELFF
TRBJ1-1 TRBV10-3 - - 12 TGTGCCATCACTACCCGAGGAGGCGAAGCTTTCTTT CAITTRGGEAFF
TRBJ2-7 TRBV20-1 - - 11 TGCAGTGCTAGACTTATAGACGAGCAGTACTTC CSARLIDEQYF
TRBJ2-2 TRBV6-5 - once 15 TGTGCCAGCAGTTACGAGACAGTTAACACCGGGGAGCTGTTTTTT CASSYETVNTGELFF
TRBJ1-1 TRBV6-1 - - 15 TGTGCCAGCAGTGAACGTAGGCCAGGGGACACTGAAGCTTTCTTT CASSERRPGDTEAFF
TRBJ1-5 TRBV10-1 - - 14 TGCGCCAGCAGTGAGTCGGGTCCGGGTCAGCCCCAGCATTTT CASSESGPGQPQHF
TRBJ2-7 TRBV7-7 - - 16 TGTGCTAGCAGCTTAACATCGGCGGGTCCGGGGTACGAGCAGTACTTC CASSLTSAGPGYEQYF
TRBJ1-5 TRBV7-6 - - 17 TGTGCCAGCAGCTTAGCGTGGTCGGCGGGGAGTAGTCAGCCCCAGCATTTT CASSLAWSAGSSQPQHF
TRBJ1-4 TRBV16 TRBD1 - 16 TGTGCCAGCAGCCAATTGGGACAGACGAATAATGAAAAACTGTTTTTT CASSQLGQTNNEKLFF